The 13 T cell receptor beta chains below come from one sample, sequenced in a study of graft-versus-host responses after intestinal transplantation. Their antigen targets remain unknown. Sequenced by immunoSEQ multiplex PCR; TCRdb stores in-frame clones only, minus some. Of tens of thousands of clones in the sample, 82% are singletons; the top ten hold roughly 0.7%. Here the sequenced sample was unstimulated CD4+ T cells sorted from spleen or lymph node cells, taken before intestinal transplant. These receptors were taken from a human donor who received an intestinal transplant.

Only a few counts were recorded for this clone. The CDR3 DNA reads TGTGCCATCAGTGAGCTGGGGGTTAACTATGGCTACACCTTC. It yields the protein CAISELGVNYGYTF. V gene TRBV10-3 combines with J gene TRBJ1-2; tentative D call: TRBD1 (5 bases). Trimming removed 2 bases at V and 1 base at J, with 8 bases between. CDR1 is ENHRY, CDR2 SYGVKD, per germline. CDR3 length: 14 residues.

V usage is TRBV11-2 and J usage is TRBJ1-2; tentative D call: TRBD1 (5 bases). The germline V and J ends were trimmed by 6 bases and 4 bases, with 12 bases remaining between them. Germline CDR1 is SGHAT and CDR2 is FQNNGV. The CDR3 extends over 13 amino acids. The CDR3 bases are TGTGCCAGCAGTTTTCAGGGAGTCTATGGCTACACCTTC. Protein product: CASSFQGVYGYTF.

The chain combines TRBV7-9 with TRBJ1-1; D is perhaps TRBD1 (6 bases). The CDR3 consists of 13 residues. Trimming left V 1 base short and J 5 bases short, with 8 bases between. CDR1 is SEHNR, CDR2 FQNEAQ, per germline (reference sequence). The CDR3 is CASSLERGTEAFF. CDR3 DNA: TGTGCCAGCAGCTTAGAAAGGGGGACTGAAGCTTTCTTT.

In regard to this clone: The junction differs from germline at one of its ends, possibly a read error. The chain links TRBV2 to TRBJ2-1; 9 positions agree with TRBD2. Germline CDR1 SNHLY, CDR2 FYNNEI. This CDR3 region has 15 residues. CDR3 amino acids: CASREAGGSYNEQFF. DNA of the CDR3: TGTGCCAGCAGAGAAGCGGGGGGCTCCTACAATGAGCAGTTCTTC.

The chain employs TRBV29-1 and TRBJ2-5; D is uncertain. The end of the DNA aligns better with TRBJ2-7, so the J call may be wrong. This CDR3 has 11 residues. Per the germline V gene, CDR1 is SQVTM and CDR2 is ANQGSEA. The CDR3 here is CSARSSYEQYF. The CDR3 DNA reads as TGCAGCGCTAGATCCTCCTACGAGCAGTACTTC.

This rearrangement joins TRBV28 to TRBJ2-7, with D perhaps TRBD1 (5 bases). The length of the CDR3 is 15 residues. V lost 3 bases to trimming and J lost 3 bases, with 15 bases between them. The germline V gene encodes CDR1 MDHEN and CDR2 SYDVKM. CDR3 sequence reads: CASSFRQILSYEQYF. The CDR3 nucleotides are TGTGCCAGCAGTTTCAGACAGATCCTAAGCTACGAGCAGTACTTC.

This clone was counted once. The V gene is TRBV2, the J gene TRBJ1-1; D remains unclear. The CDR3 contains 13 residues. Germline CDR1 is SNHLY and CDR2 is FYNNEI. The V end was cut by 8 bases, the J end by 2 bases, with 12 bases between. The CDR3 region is CASGSDTNTEAFF. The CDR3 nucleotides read TGTGCCAGCGGGAGCGACACAAACACTGAAGCTTTCTTT.

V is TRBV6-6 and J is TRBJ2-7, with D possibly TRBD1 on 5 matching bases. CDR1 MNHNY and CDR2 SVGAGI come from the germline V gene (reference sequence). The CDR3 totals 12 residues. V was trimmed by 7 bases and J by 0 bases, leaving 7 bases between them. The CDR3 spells CASNRGSYEQYF. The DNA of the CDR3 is TGTGCCAGCAATAGGGGCTCCTACGAGCAGTACTTC.

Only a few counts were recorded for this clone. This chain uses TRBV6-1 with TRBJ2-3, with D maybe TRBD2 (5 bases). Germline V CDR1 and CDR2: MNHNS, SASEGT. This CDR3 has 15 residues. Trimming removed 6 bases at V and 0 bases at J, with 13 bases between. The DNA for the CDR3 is TGTGCCAGCAGGGCGCTTAGGACTAGCACAGATACGCAGTATTTT. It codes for CASRALRTSTDTQYF.

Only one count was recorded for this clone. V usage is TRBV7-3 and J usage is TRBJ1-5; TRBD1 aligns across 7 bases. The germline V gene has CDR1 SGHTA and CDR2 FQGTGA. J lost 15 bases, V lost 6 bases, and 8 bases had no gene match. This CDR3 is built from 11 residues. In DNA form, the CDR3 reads TGTGCCAGCAGTTTGGACAGGTTAATGCATTTT. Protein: CASSLDRLMHF.

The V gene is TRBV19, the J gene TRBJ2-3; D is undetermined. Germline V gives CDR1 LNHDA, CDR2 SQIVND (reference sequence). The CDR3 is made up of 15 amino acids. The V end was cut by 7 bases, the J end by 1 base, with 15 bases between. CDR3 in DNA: TGTGCCAGTAACCCTGCCGGAAAGGGCACAGATACGCAGTATTTT. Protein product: CASNPAGKGTDTQYF.

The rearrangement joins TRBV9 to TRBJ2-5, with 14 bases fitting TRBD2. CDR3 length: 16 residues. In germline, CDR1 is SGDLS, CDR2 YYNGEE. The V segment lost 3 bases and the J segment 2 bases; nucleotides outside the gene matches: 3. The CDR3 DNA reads TGTGCCAGCAGCGCCGGACTAGCGGGGGGTCAAGAGACCCAGTACTTC. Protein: CASSAGLAGGQETQYF.

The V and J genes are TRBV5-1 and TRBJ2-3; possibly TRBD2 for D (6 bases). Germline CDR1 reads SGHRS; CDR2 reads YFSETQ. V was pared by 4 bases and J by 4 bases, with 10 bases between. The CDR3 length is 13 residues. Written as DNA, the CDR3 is TGCGCCAGCAGCACACTAGCTGCAGATACGCAGTATTTT. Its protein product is CASSTLAADTQYF.